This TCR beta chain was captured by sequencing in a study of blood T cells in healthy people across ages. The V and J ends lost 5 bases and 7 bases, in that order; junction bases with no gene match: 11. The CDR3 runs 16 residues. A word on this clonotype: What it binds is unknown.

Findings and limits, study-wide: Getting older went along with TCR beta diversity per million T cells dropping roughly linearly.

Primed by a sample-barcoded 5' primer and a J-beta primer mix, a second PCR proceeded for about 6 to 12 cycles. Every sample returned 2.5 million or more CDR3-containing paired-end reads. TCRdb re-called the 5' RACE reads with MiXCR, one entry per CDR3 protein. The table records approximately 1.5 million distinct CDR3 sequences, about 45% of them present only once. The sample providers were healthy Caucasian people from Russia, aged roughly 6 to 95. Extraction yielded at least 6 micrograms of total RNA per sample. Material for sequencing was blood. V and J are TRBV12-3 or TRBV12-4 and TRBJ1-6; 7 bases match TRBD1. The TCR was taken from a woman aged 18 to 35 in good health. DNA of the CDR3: TGTGCCAGCAGTCACCGACAGGGTCCCCCCAATTCACCCCTCCACTTT. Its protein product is CASSHRQGPPNSPLHF.